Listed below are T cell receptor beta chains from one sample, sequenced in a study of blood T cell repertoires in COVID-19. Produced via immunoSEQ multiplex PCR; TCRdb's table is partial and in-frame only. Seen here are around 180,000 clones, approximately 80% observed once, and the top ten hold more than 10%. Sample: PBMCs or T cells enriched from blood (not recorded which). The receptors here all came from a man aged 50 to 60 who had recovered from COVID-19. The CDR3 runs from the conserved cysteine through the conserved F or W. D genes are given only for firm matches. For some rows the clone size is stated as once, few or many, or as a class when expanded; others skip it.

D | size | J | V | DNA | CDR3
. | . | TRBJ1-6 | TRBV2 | TGTGCCAGCAGCACAGGGTTAAATTCACCCCTCCACTTT | CASSTGLNSPLHF
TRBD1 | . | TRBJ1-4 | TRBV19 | TGTGCCAGTAGTGACCCCGGGACAGGGGGTGAAAAACTGTTTTTT | CASSDPGTGGEKLFF
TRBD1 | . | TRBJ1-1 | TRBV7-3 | TGTGCCAGCAGCTTATACGCCGGGACAGTGAACACTGAAGCTTTCTTT | CASSLYAGTVNTEAFF
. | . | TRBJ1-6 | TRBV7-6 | TGTGCCAGCAGCCCCCTCCAGGGTTACTCCTATAATTCACCCCTCCACTTT | CASSPLQGYSYNSPLHF
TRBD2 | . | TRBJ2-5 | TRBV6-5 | TGTGCCAGCAGTTACTCTACTAGCGGAGCACAAGAGACCCAGTACTTC | CASSYSTSGAQETQYF
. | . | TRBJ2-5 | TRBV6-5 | TGTGCCAGCAGCTTCAGGGTATATGGAGAGACCCAGTACTTC | CASSFRVYGETQYF
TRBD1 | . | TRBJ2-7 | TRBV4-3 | TGCGCCAGCAGCCACCAGACAGGGGACCCCGAGCAGTACTTC | CASSHQTGDPEQYF
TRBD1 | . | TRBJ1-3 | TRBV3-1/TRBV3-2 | TGTGCCAGCAGCCAACTTTCCGGGACAGGGATATCAGGAAACACCATATATTTT | CASSQLSGTGISGNTIYF
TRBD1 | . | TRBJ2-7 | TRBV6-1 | TGTGCCAGCAGTGATGGGGGGGACAGGGGGCGTCCGGAGCAGTACTTC | CASSDGGDRGRPEQYF
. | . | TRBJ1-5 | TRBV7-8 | TGTGCCAGCAGCTTAGTAGAGAGCAATCAGCCCCAGCATTTT | CASSLVESNQPQHF
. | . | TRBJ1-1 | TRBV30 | TGTGCCTGGAGTGTATTCGGGGGGGACACTGAAGCTTTCTTT | CAWSVFGGDTEAFF
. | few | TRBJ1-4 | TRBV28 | TGTGCCAGCAGTTTCGACGGAGCAACTAATGAAAAACTGTTTTTT | CASSFDGATNEKLFF
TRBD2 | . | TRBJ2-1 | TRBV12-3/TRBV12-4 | TGTGCCAGCAGCACCCCGGGAGGAAATGAGCAGTTCTTC | CASSTPGGNEQFF
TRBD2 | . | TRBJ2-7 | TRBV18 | TGTGCCAGCTCAACAACTAGCGGGGGTTACGAGCAGTACTTC | CASSTTSGGYEQYF
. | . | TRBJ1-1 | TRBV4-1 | TGCGCCAGCAGCCGACTGACAGGCTCTGAAGCTTTCTTT | CASSRLTGSEAFF
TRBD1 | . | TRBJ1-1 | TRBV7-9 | TGTGCCAGCAGCTTAAGCGGGACAGGGTACCCTGAAGCTTTCTTT | CASSLSGTGYPEAFF
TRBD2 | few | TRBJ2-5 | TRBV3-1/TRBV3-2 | TGTGCCAGCAGCCCCCCCTTTGATTACCTAGCGGGGGAGACCCAGTACTTC | CASSPPFDYLAGETQYF
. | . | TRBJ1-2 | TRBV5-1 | TGCGCCAGCAGCGTCGGGGGTAAGGCAGACTATGGCTACACCTTC | CASSVGGKADYGYTF
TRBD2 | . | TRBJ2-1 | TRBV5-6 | TGTGCCAGCAGCTTACAACGGACTAGCGGGGGGGATGAGCAGTTCTTC | CASSLQRTSGGDEQFF
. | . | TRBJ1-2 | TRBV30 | TGTGCCTGGAGTGCCGTTGGAGGAAGCTACACCTTC | CAWSAVGGSYTF
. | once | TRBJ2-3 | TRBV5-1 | TGCGCCAGCACCACCCCAGGAGGGATGGGGACAGATACGCAGTATTTT | CASTTPGGMGTDTQYF
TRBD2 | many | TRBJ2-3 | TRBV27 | TGTGCCAGCAGTCCAGGACTAGCGGGGACTATGGGGCAGTATTTT | CASSPGLAGTMGQYF
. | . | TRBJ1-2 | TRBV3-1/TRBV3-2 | TGTGCCAGCAGCCAAGACAGGGTTGTGGGCTACACCTTC | CASSQDRVVGYTF
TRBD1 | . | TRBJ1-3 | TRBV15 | TGTGCCACCAGCAGAGATCTTGGAGGGGGCGCGTCGGGAAACACCATATATTTT | CATSRDLGGGASGNTIYF
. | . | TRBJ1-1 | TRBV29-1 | TGCAGCGAAGGAGGGACGGGCACTGAAGCTTTCTTT | CSEGGTGTEAFF
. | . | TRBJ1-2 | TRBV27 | TGTGCCAGCAGTCGACAGGCCGTAGACTATGGCTACACCTTC | CASSRQAVDYGYTF
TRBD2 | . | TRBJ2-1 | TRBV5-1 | TGCGCCAGCAGCGATCTAGCGGGGGGGCCTGGTGAGCAGTTCTTC | CASSDLAGGPGEQFF
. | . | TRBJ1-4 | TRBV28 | TGTGCCAGCAGCCTACCAGGGAACTCTGGCCGAAAACTGTTTTTT | CASSLPGNSGRKLFF
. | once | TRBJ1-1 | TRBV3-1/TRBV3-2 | TGTGCCAGCAGCCAAGGCGTAAAAGGGGCGAACACTGAAGCTTTCTTT | CASSQGVKGANTEAFF
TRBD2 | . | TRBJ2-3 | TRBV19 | TGTGCCAGTAGGCTCGGGGGGAGCACAGATACGCAGTATTTT | CASRLGGSTDTQYF
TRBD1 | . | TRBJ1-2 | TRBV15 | TGTGCCACCAGGGGACAGGCTAACTATGGCTACACCTTC | CATRGQANYGYTF
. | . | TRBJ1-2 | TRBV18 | TGTGCCAGCTCACCATACAGCGTGGGGGGAACCCTTGGGAGCTTCTATGGCTACACCTTC | CASSPYSVGGTLGSFYGYTF
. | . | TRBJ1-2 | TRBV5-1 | TGCGCCAGCAGCTTGCATCCGGGAAACTATGGCTACACCTTC | CASSLHPGNYGYTF
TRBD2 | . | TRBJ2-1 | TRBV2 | TGTGCCAGCAAAACTACTAGCGGGGTGTACAATGAGCAGTTCTTC | CASKTTSGVYNEQFF
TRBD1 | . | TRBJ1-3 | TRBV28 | TGTGCCAGCAGTTCCCCGGGACAGGGGGACGGAAACACCATATATTTT | CASSSPGQGDGNTIYF
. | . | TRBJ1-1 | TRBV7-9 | TGTGCCAGCAGCGCCACAGGGAACACTGAAGCTTTCTTT | CASSATGNTEAFF
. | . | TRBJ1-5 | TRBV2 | TGTGCCAGCAGTGAAGGGGAAGCGGGTCAGCCCCAGCATTTT | CASSEGEAGQPQHF
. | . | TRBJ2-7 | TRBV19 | TGTGCCAGTAGTGGGACAAATCGAGGCGAGCAGTACTTC | CASSGTNRGEQYF
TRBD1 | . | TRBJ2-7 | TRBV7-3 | TGTGCCAGCAGCTTACACGGGACAGACGAATACGAGCAGTACTTC | CASSLHGTDEYEQYF
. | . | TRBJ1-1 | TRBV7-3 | TGTGCCAGCAGCGAGCCGGGCACTGAAGCTTTCTTT | CASSEPGTEAFF
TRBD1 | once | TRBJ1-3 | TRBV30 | TGTGCCTGGACCCCGACAGGGCCCGGAAACACCATATATTTT | CAWTPTGPGNTIYF
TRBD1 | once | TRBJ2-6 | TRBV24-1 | TGTGCCACCAGTGATCCTCCGGGACAGCTCTCTGGGGCCAACGTCCTGACTTTC | CATSDPPGQLSGANVLTF
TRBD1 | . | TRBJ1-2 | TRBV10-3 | TGTGCCATCAGGAGACAGGGGGGCTATGGCTACACCTTC | CAIRRQGGYGYTF
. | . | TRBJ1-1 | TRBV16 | TGTGCCAGCAGCAACACCCAGGCCACTGAAGCTTTCTTT | CASSNTQATEAFF
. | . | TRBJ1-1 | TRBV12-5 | TGTGCTAGTGCCATGGGAGGCCGAACTGAAGCTTTCTTT | CASAMGGRTEAFF
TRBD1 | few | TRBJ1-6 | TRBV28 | TGTGCCAGCAGTTTAACCCGGACAGGGGTTAATTCACCCCTCCACTTT | CASSLTRTGVNSPLHF
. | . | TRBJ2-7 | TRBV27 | TGTGCCAGCAGTTTACAACCCGGGGGGCCTTACGAGCAGTACTTC | CASSLQPGGPYEQYF
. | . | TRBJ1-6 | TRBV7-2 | TGTGCCAGCAGCTTAGAGCAGGGGAGTTCACCCCTCCACTTT | CASSLEQGSSPLHF
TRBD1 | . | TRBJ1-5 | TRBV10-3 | TGTGCCATCAGTGCAGGACAGGGCTCGTATAGCAATCAGCCCCAGCATTTT | CAISAGQGSYSNQPQHF
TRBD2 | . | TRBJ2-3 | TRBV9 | TGTGCCAGCAGCTCTGGACTAGCGGGGCCATCAGATACGCAGTATTTT | CASSSGLAGPSDTQYF
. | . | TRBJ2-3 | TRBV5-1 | TGCGCCAGCAGCGTGGGACAACCCGCAGATACGCAGTATTTT | CASSVGQPADTQYF
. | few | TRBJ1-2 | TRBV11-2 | TGTGCCAGCAGCTTAGATTCGGGGGGAGGAGGCTACACCTTC | CASSLDSGGGGYTF